The rows below give T cell receptor beta chains drawn from one sample of a study of shared clonotypes between healthy human individuals. Some clones are missing from TCRdb's copy, which holds only in-frame ones; the method was immunoSEQ multiplex PCR. The sample carries hundreds of thousands of clones, roughly 72% recorded once. Sequencing was performed on PBMCs. The receptors were gathered from a woman aged 35 to 49 in good health. Some clones in this sample may be carry-over from other donors' samples. Both conserved end residues are part of each CDR3. D genes are given only for firm matches. Clone sizes are given selectively: once, few, many, or a class where the clone is expanded.

j_call v_call clone_size d_call cdr3_nt cdr3_aa
TRBJ2-7 TRBV9 - - TGTGCCAGCAGCGTAACGCCGGCGGGCTCCGAGCAGTACTTC CASSVTPAGSEQYF
TRBJ2-7 TRBV9 - TRBD2 TGTGCCAGCGGTGGGACTAGCGGTTACGAGCAGTACTTC CASGGTSGYEQYF
TRBJ2-4 TRBV5-4 - - TGTGCCAGCAGCTCCGGGGGAATCCTAGCCAAAAACATTCAGTACTTC CASSSGGILAKNIQYF
TRBJ2-5 TRBV7-2 - TRBD1 TGTGCCAGCAACGGACAGGGATTTAAGACCCAGTACTTC CASNGQGFKTQYF
TRBJ1-1 TRBV15 - - TGTGCCACCAGCAGAGATCCGGGGGTAGTGGGAACTGAAGCTTTCTTT CATSRDPGVVGTEAFF
TRBJ1-2 TRBV6-6 few TRBD1 TGTGCCAGCACCCGAGGACAGGGGGCTTATGGCTACACCTTC CASTRGQGAYGYTF
TRBJ1-2 TRBV28 - - TGTGCCAGCAGTCGACTGGTACCTAACTATGGCTACACCTTC CASSRLVPNYGYTF
TRBJ2-1 TRBV10-3 - - TGTGCCATCAGTGAGTCGAATGAGCAGTTCTTC CAISESNEQFF
TRBJ2-1 TRBV28 - - TGTGCCAGCAGTACCCCCGGGACTTTCAATGAGCAGTTCTTC CASSTPGTFNEQFF
TRBJ2-5 TRBV7-2 - - TGTGCCAGCAGCTCCCCTGGGGTCCGGGAGACCCAGTACTTC CASSSPGVRETQYF
TRBJ2-3 TRBV5-1 - TRBD2 TGCGCCAGCAGCTTGGGACTAGCGGGAAGTACCACAGATACGCAGTATTTT CASSLGLAGSTTDTQYF
TRBJ2-2 TRBV29-1 - - TGCAGCGTTAGAGGGAACACCGGGGAGCTGTTTTTT CSVRGNTGELFF
TRBJ2-2 TRBV29-1 - - TGCAGCGCTAAGACAATCACCGGGGAGCTGTTTTTT CSAKTITGELFF
TRBJ1-2 TRBV5-4 many - TGTGCCAGCAGCTTCTGGGGGGCGGCCCATGGCTACACCTTC CASSFWGAAHGYTF
TRBJ1-2 TRBV4-1 - - TGCGCCAGCAGCCAAGTCGCAGCGCCCTATGGCTACACCTTC CASSQVAAPYGYTF
TRBJ2-7 TRBV6-5 - - TGTGCCAGCAGTCCCTCGACTAGAGGTGAGCAGTACTTC CASSPSTRGEQYF
TRBJ2-3 TRBV13 - TRBD2 TGTGCCAGCAGCTTAGCAGCGGGAGAGATGGATACGCAGTATTTT CASSLAAGEMDTQYF
TRBJ2-1 TRBV11-3 few TRBD2 TGTGCCAGCAGCCCCTCGGTCGGGGTAGCGGGAGATAATGAGCAGTTCTTC CASSPSVGVAGDNEQFF
TRBJ2-7 TRBV19 - - TGTGCCAGTAGTTCACCTTTCTCCTACGAGCAGTACTTC CASSSPFSYEQYF
TRBJ2-2 TRBV6-1 - TRBD2 TGTGCCAGCAGTGAGGGACTAGCGGTGAACACCGGGGAGCTGTTTTTT CASSEGLAVNTGELFF
TRBJ2-7 TRBV27 - - TGTGCCAGCAGTTCGCTCTCGGGTTCTTACGAGCAGTACTTC CASSSLSGSYEQYF
TRBJ2-2 TRBV5-6 - - TGTGCCAGCGGTCCGACTCCTCCAAACACCGGGGAGCTGTTTTTT CASGPTPPNTGELFF
TRBJ2-7 TRBV18 - - TGTGCCAGCTCACTAATTAACCGGGGCCAGACGTTTGGGCAGTACTTC CASSLINRGQTFGQYF
TRBJ1-2 TRBV28 - TRBD1 TGTGCCAGCAGTTTTGCGGACAGGGGACTAAATGGCTACACCTTC CASSFADRGLNGYTF
TRBJ2-3 TRBV11-1 - TRBD2 TGTGCCAGCAGCCCGGGACTAGCGGGAGGTTGGACAGATACGCAGTATTTT CASSPGLAGGWTDTQYF
TRBJ2-1 TRBV5-1 - TRBD2 TGCGCCAGCAGCTACCTAGCGGGAGATAAGTTCTTC CASSYLAGDKFF
TRBJ1-1 TRBV18 few - TGTGCCAGCTCAGGGATGAACACTGAAGCTTTCTTT CASSGMNTEAFF
TRBJ2-7 TRBV7-9 once TRBD2 TGTGCCAGCAGCTCCCCTAGCGGGAGGCTCCCCTACGAGCAGTACTTC CASSSPSGRLPYEQYF
TRBJ2-1 TRBV18 - TRBD2 TGTGCCAAGTTCGCCGGTCTAGCGGGAAACGCTAATGAGCAGTTCTTC CAKFAGLAGNANEQFF
TRBJ2-6 TRBV7-3 - - TGTGCCAGCACCCCGCTAGGGTCTGGGGCCAACGTCCTGACTTTC CASTPLGSGANVLTF
TRBJ2-2 TRBV18 - - TGTGCCAGCTCACCACCGAATGGAGAAATTACCGGGGAGCTGTTTTTT CASSPPNGEITGELFF
TRBJ2-2 TRBV7-2 - - TGTGCCAGCAGCTTAGCGCTAGGAAACGCCGGGGAGCTGTTTTTT CASSLALGNAGELFF
TRBJ1-2 TRBV4-1 - - TGCGCCAGCAGCCAAGCACCCTATGGGGGGGGGCGATCAACGGGCTACACCTTC CASSQAPYGGGRSTGYTF
TRBJ2-7 TRBV28 - TRBD2 TGTGCCAGCAGCTCTAGCGGGAGTCACTACGAGCAGTACTTC CASSSSGSHYEQYF
TRBJ1-5 TRBV19 - TRBD1 TGTGCCAGTAGCGGGACAGGGGGCTCTTTAAGCAATCAGCCCCAGCATTTT CASSGTGGSLSNQPQHF
TRBJ2-7 TRBV7-9 - TRBD1 TGTGCCAGCAGCTTCGAGGGGGCGGGTGAGCAGTACTTC CASSFEGAGEQYF
TRBJ2-7 TRBV11-2 few - TGTGCCAGCAGCTTACACTACGAGCAGTACTTC CASSLHYEQYF
TRBJ1-1 TRBV7-9 - - TGTGCCAGCAGCCCTTCGGGGGGGCGCACTGAAGCTTTCTTT CASSPSGGRTEAFF
TRBJ2-7 TRBV4-1 - - TGTGCCAGCAGCCAAGATCTTGTCCTCTCCTACGAGCAGTACTTC CASSQDLVLSYEQYF
TRBJ1-5 TRBV10-2 - - TGCGCCAGCAGTGAGTCGAGCAGGGGCAATCAGCCCCAGCATTTT CASSESSRGNQPQHF
TRBJ1-1 TRBV5-1 - - TGCGCCAGCCGGGCGGTCGGCCTGAACACTGAAGCTTTCTTT CASRAVGLNTEAFF
TRBJ1-2 TRBV7-1 - TRBD1 TGTGCCAGCAGCTTAGAGGGGGCGCGTCATGGCTACACCTTC CASSLEGARHGYTF
TRBJ2-2 TRBV9 - TRBD1 TGTGCCAGCAGCGCTAGGACAGGGGTCACCGGGGAGCTGTTTTTT CASSARTGVTGELFF
TRBJ2-3 TRBV27 many - TGTGCCAGCAGTTTTTCCCTAGACAGGAGACCAGATACGCAGTATTTT CASSFSLDRRPDTQYF
TRBJ2-6 TRBV30 - - TGTGCCTGGAGACCAGGGAACTCTGGGGCCAACGTCCTGACTTTC CAWRPGNSGANVLTF
TRBJ1-5 TRBV7-2 - - TGTGCCAGCAGCTTAACGGGGGATCATCAGCCCCAGCATTTT CASSLTGDHQPQHF
TRBJ2-7 TRBV4-1 - - TGCGCCAGCAGCCAAGGACAGAACTTCTACGAGCAGTACTTC CASSQGQNFYEQYF
TRBJ1-6 TRBV7-9 - TRBD1 TGTGCCAGCAGCTTAGGGACAGGGGGTTCACCCCTCCACTTT CASSLGTGGSPLHF
TRBJ2-3 TRBV28 - - TGTGCCAGCAGTTTTGGCGTGGGTACGCAGTATTTT CASSFGVGTQYF
TRBJ2-7 TRBV27 - - TGTGCCAGCAGTCCCTTGTCCACCTACGAGCAGTACTTC CASSPLSTYEQYF
TRBJ2-2 TRBV19 - TRBD2 TGTGCCAGTAGTACTGAGCGGGAGGGCCGATGGGCCGGGGAGCTGTTTTTT CASSTEREGRWAGELFF
TRBJ1-5 TRBV4-3 few - TGCGCCAGCAGCCAACGGTTGTATAGCAATCAGCCCCAGCATTTT CASSQRLYSNQPQHF
TRBJ1-4 TRBV7-2 - - TGTGCCAGCAGCCCTGTTGGAGGATCTAATGAAAAACTGTTTTTT CASSPVGGSNEKLFF
TRBJ2-7 TRBV7-8 - - TGTGCCAGCAGCCCTCTCGCGGCTAGGGGCTCCTACGAGCAGTACTTC CASSPLAARGSYEQYF